The next 27 T cell receptor beta chains were all read from a single sample in a study of blood T cell repertoires in COVID-19. Sequencing used immunoSEQ multiplex PCR; TCRdb keeps in-frame clones, though not all of them. The repertoire holds 250,000 to 350,000 clones, with 85% to 90% as singletons. The specimen was peripheral blood. These receptors came from a woman in her 50s with COVID-19, enrolled during active disease.

The gene calls are TRBV15 and TRBJ1-1; 9 bases agree with TRBD1. Germline CDR1 LNHNV, CDR2 YYDKDF (reference sequence). The CDR3 consists of 15 residues. V was pared by 3 bases and J by 0 bases, with 2 bases of the junction left unmatched. The CDR3 is CATSSGDRVNTEAFF. The CDR3 DNA reads TGTGCCACCAGCAGTGGGGACAGGGTGAACACTGAAGCTTTCTTT.

The V gene is TRBV25-1, the J gene TRBJ1-6; D is undetermined. CDR1 is MGHDK, CDR2 SYGVNS, per germline. V lost 6 bases and J 3 bases, leaving 12 bases between the germline ends. This CDR3 has 15 amino acids. In DNA form, the CDR3 reads TGTGCCAGCAGGGCGCCCGGGGACTATAATTCACCCCTCCACTTT. Its protein product is CASRAPGDYNSPLHF.

Here the CDR3 reads CASSPGQGGYYTEAFF. CDR3 sequence (DNA): TGTGCCAGCTCGCCCGGACAGGGGGGTTACTACACTGAAGCTTTCTTT. The rearrangement links TRBV18 to TRBJ1-1; 10 nucleotides agree with TRBD1. The CDR3 is 16 amino acids. The germline gives CDR1 KGHSH, CDR2 LQKENI. J gave up 3 bases and V 6 bases, and 10 bases lay outside the gene matches.

The CDR3 protein is CASSPGGGETQYF. CDR3 nucleotide sequence: TGTGCCAGCTCACCGGGAGGGGGAGAGACCCAGTACTTC. The rearrangement joins TRBV18 to TRBJ2-5, with a possible D match to TRBD2 (7 bases). From germline, CDR1 is KGHSH and CDR2 LQKENI. V shed 3 bases and J shed 4 bases, with 9 bases lying between them. This CDR3 has 13 residues.

CDR3 DNA sequence: TGTGCCAGCAGCCGGACAGGGGGTGGTATCGGGGAGCTGTTTTTT. This gives the protein CASSRTGGGIGELFF. The J gene is TRBJ2-2, the V gene TRBV6-6; TRBD1 aligns across 10 bases. V was pared by 6 bases and J by 7 bases, with 8 bases of the junction left unmatched. The germline V gene encodes CDR1 MNHNY and CDR2 SVGAGI (reference sequence). The CDR3 has 15 residues.

This sequence joins TRBV19 and TRBJ2-1, with 7 bases matching TRBD1. Germline V gene data show CDR1 as LNHDA and CDR2 as SQIVND (reference sequence). V gave up 2 bases and J gave up 3 bases; unmatched junction bases: 16. This CDR3 has 19 residues. CDR3 sequence (DNA): TGTGCCAGTAGTATAACACTCTCGAGGGACAGATACTACTACAATGAGCAGTTCTTC. Translating it yields CASSITLSRDRYYYNEQFF.

This chain joins TRBV19 and TRBJ1-5; TRBD1 aligns across 7 bases. Germline V gene sequence: CDR1 LNHDA, CDR2 SQIVND (reference sequence). The CDR3 has 16 amino acids. V dropped 3 bases and J dropped 5; count of bases not matched to a gene: 10. CDR3 nucleotide sequence: TGTGCCAGTAGTATTTGGGCACAGGGGAGCGATCAGCCCCAGCATTTT. Amino acid sequence: CASSIWAQGSDQPQHF.

For the CDR3, the DNA is TGTGCCAGCAGCCCCCCAGGACAAGAGACCCAGTACTTC. Amino acids: CASSPPGQETQYF. This chain connects TRBV3-1 (or the pseudogene TRBV3-2) to TRBJ2-5; D uncertain. This CDR3 has 13 amino acids. Trimming left V 4 bases short and J 2 bases short, with 8 bases between. The germline V gene has CDR1 LGHDT and CDR2 YNNKEL (reference sequence).

The chain carries TRBV15 and TRBJ2-1; 9 bases are shared with TRBD1. CDR1 is LNHNV and CDR2 is YYDKDF in the germline V gene (reference sequence). This CDR3 is 15 amino acids long. Trimming took 5 bases from V and 6 from J; bases not matched to a gene: 8. For the CDR3, the DNA is TGTGCCACCAGCGAACAGGGGGCTATAATCAATGAGCAGTTCTTC. Encoded protein: CATSEQGAIINEQFF.

This chain connects TRBV30 to TRBJ2-1; D is unclear. CDR1 and CDR2 (germline): GTSNPN, SVGIG (reference sequence). The CDR3 is 14 residues long. Trimming removed 5 bases from V and 0 bases from J, with 11 bases in between. The CDR3 reads CAWGGKSSYNEQFF. In nucleotides, the CDR3 is TGTGCCTGGGGCGGTAAGAGCTCCTACAATGAGCAGTTCTTC.

The chain links TRBV19 to TRBJ1-5; the D gene is possibly TRBD1 (5 bases). CDR1 LNHDA and CDR2 SQIVND come from the germline V gene (reference sequence). CDR3 length: 18 amino acids. V was shortened by 2 bases and J by 4 bases, with 21 bases between the two germline ends. CDR3 DNA sequence: TGTGCCAGTAGTATAATCCTTAGGGCGCAGGGCACAAATCAGCCCCAGCATTTT. Encoded protein: CASSIILRAQGTNQPQHF.

This chain uses TRBV30 with TRBJ1-5; maybe TRBD1 (5 bases). The germline V gene encodes CDR1 GTSNPN and CDR2 SVGIG (reference sequence). CDR3 size: 13 residues. Trimming removed 0 bases from V and 4 bases from J, with 7 bases in between. The CDR3: CAWSVDSNQPQHF. The CDR3 DNA reads as TGTGCCTGGAGTGTAGACAGTAATCAGCCCCAGCATTTT.

The J gene is TRBJ2-1, the V gene TRBV5-6; the match to TRBD2 covers 9 bases. The junction had 11 bases not matched to a gene; V was cut back by 2 bases and J by 8 bases. Looked up from germline, CDR1 is SGHDT and CDR2 is YYEEEE. CDR3 length equals 16 residues. The CDR3 here is CASSFSGRSRFDEQFF. Here the CDR3 DNA reads TGTGCCAGCAGCTTTAGCGGGAGAAGTAGGTTCGATGAGCAGTTCTTC.

The chain joins TRBV7-2 to TRBJ1-5; perhaps TRBD1 as D (6 bases). V was cut by 6 bases and J by 1 base, with 13 bases left in between. This CDR3 region has 15 residues. Germline CDR1 is SGHTA and CDR2 is FQGNSA. The CDR3 region has the DNA TGTGCCAGCAGACCTACAGGGACGAGCAATCAGCCCCAGCATTTT. It is translated as CASRPTGTSNQPQHF.

The chain recombines TRBV30 with TRBJ2-7; TRBD1 matches at 8 bases. J lost 4 bases, V lost 3 bases, and 17 bases had no gene match. The CDR3 extends over 17 amino acids. The germline CDR1 and CDR2 sequences are GTSNPN and SVGIG (reference sequence). CDR3: CAWRGRAGATGAYEQYF. The CDR3 coding sequence is TGTGCCTGGAGAGGCAGGGCTGGGGCGACAGGGGCGTACGAGCAGTACTTC. Looking up the rest from reference TRBV30 and TRBJ2-7 gives the full variable domain: SQTIHQWPATLVQPVGSPLSLECTVEGTSNPNLYWYRQAAGRGLQLLFYSVGIGQISSEVPQNLSASRPQDRQFILSSKKLLLSDSGFYLCAWRGRAGATGAYEQYFGPGTRLTVT.

A single count supports this clone. The CDR3 here is CATSGEGTGELFF. The CDR3 bases are TGTGCCACCAGTGGGGAGGGAACCGGGGAGCTGTTTTTT. The V and J genes are TRBV24-1 and TRBJ2-2, with 7 positions matching TRBD2. The CDR3 runs 13 residues. Germline CDR1 and CDR2: KGHDR and SFDVKD. With 5 bases clipped from V and 5 bases from J, the junction kept 1 base outside the gene matches.

The chain couples TRBV9 to TRBJ2-2, with TRBD2 matching over 7 bases. Trimming took 3 bases from V and 1 from J; bases not matched to a gene: 3. The length of the CDR3 is 15 residues. CDR1 is SGDLS and CDR2 is YYNGEE in the germline V gene. CDR3 bases: TGTGCCAGCAGCGAAAGCGGGAAGAACACCGGGGAGCTGTTTTTT. This sequence encodes CASSESGKNTGELFF.

The V gene is TRBV24-1, the J gene TRBJ2-2; 8 nucleotides agree with TRBD1. The CDR3 runs 16 residues. J gave up 2 bases and V 4 bases, and 5 bases lay outside the gene matches. Germline CDR1 reads KGHDR; CDR2 reads SFDVKD. CDR3 amino acids: CATSESGQVNTGELFF. CDR3 DNA: TGTGCCACCAGTGAATCGGGACAGGTCAACACCGGGGAGCTGTTTTTT.

The chain links TRBV10-1 to TRBJ2-7; D unclear. Trimming stripped 2 bases from V and 8 bases from J, with 13 bases between. The CDR3 spans 13 residues. CDR1 and CDR2 from the germline V gene are WNHNN and SYGVQD (reference sequence). CDR3 region: CASSEPLFSQQYF. The CDR3 nucleotides read TGCGCCAGCAGTGAGCCCCTGTTCTCCCAGCAGTACTTC.

The chain recombines TRBV29-1 with TRBJ2-2; 8 bases line up with TRBD1. The germline CDR1 and CDR2 sequences are SQVTM and ANQGSEA. Unmatched junction bases numbered 11, after V lost 1 base and J lost 4 bases. The CDR3 is made up of 17 amino acids. The CDR3 DNA sequence: TGCAGCGTTGAAGTTTCCCGGACAGGGAGTATCACCGGGGAGCTGTTTTTT. This gives the protein CSVEVSRTGSITGELFF.

The J gene is TRBJ1-1, the V gene TRBV18, with 9 bases matching TRBD1. The CDR3 covers 15 residues. After removal of 5 bases from V and 1 base from J, the junction contained 5 bases not matched to a gene. Germline CDR1 and CDR2: KGHSH and LQKENI. The CDR3 loop is CASSAQGQGNTEAFF. The DNA for the CDR3 is TGTGCCAGCTCAGCGCAGGGACAGGGGAACACTGAAGCTTTCTTT.

The chain combines TRBV5-8 with TRBJ1-2, with D possibly being TRBD1 (5 bases). V was cut by 2 bases and J by 4 bases, with 9 bases left in between. The germline CDR1 and CDR2 sequences are SGHTS and YDEGEE. This CDR3 comprises 13 residues. CDR3 amino acids: CASSFDRLYGYTF. The CDR3 coding sequence is TGTGCCAGCAGCTTCGACAGACTCTATGGCTACACCTTC.

The V call is TRBV12-5, the J call TRBJ2-3; 12 positions agree with TRBD2. Unmatched junction bases numbered 7, after V lost 3 bases and J lost 0 bases. Germline V gene data show CDR1 as LGHNT and CDR2 as FRNRAP. This CDR3 has 18 amino acids. DNA of the CDR3: TGTGCTAGTGGTTTAAGGCTAGCGGGAGGGCAGAGCACAGATACGCAGTATTTT. It translates to CASGLRLAGGQSTDTQYF.

This clone is a singleton in its sample. The chain combines TRBV10-2 with TRBJ2-7; 10 positions agree with TRBD2. Germline lookup yields CDR1 WSHSY and CDR2 SAAADI. V lost 9 bases to trimming and J lost 7 bases; unmatched junction nucleotides: 24. The CDR3 has 18 amino acids. The CDR3: CASRTGGAAGGSTKEQYF. CDR3 DNA: TGCGCCAGTCGAACAGGGGGGGCAGCGGGAGGGAGTACGAAAGAGCAGTACTTC.

This clone was found once. This chain uses TRBV15 with TRBJ2-3; a possible D gene is TRBD1 (7 bases). This CDR3 spans 18 amino acids. The V and J ends lost 4 bases and 4 bases respectively, with 24 bases between them. The germline V gene has CDR1 LNHNV and CDR2 YYDKDF (reference sequence). CDR3 sequence: CATSKGRRGLDGADTQYF. The CDR3 bases are TGTGCCACCAGCAAGGGTAGGAGGGGGCTAGACGGGGCAGATACGCAGTATTTT.

This clone appeared once. The same CDR3 can be traced to other DNA sequences in this sample. The chain links TRBV7-9 to TRBJ2-5; 8 nucleotides line up with TRBD1. Germline V CDR1 and CDR2: SEHNR, FQNEAQ (reference sequence). CDR3 size: 14 residues. The V and J ends lost 3 bases and 1 base, in that order; junction bases with no gene match: 1. In DNA, the CDR3 is TGTGCCAGCAGCTTCGGACAGGGCCAAGAGACCCAGTACTTC. This gives the protein CASSFGQGQETQYF.

V and J are TRBV20-1 and TRBJ2-1; 7 bases fit TRBD1. Germline CDR1 and CDR2: DFQATT and SNEGSKA (reference sequence). V lost 3 bases, J lost 2 bases, and 4 bases stayed unmatched. The CDR3 length is 14 residues. CDR3 sequence reads: CSASRTGTYNEQFF. CDR3 nucleotides: TGCAGTGCTAGTAGGACAGGCACCTACAATGAGCAGTTCTTC.